Presented here are 17 T cell receptor beta chains from one specimen sequenced in a study of metastatic and nonmetastatic thyroid tumors. No treatment had been given to any patient before thyroid surgery. TCRdb reassembled clones from the PCR reads with MiXCR. The sample gives about 41,000 clones, around 24% of which show up once; roughly 15% is in the top ten. The specimen sequenced was tumor tissue. The receptors come from a female donor with papillary thyroid cancer or a benign thyroid nodule (not recorded which). Some clones in this sample may be carry-over from other donors' samples.

V gene TRBV20-1 combines with J gene TRBJ2-2; D remains unclear. CDR1 is DFQATT and CDR2 is SNEGSKA in the germline V gene (reference sequence). This CDR3 spans 13 amino acids. The V end lost 3 bases, the J end lost 4 bases, and 9 bases lay between the germline ends. The CDR3 DNA sequence: TGCAGTGCTAGTAGGTTAGCCACCGGGGAGCTGTTTTTT. Encoded protein: CSASRLATGELFF.

This clone was counted a few times. This chain connects TRBV2 to TRBJ2-2, with TRBD1 matching over 7 bases. Germline CDR1 SNHLY, CDR2 FYNNEI. The CDR3 is 14 amino acids. Trimming removed 5 bases from V and 4 bases from J; junction bases left unmatched: 4. CDR3 region: CASSLRQGTGELFF. The CDR3 nucleotides are TGTGCCAGCAGTCTCCGACAGGGCACCGGGGAGCTGTTTTTT.

This clone has just a few counts. CDR3 DNA sequence: TGTGCCAGCAGCCAAGACTCCTACGAGCAGTACTTC. Protein product: CASSQDSYEQYF. This chain links TRBV14 with TRBJ2-7; no clear D. Deletions cut 0 bases from V and 0 bases from J, with 0 bases between. This CDR3 spans 12 amino acids. The germline gives CDR1 SGHDN, CDR2 FVKESK.

In nucleotides, the CDR3 is TGTGCCAGCAGTTCCCTCCGGGACACTGAAGCTTTCTTT. Translating gives CASSSLRDTEAFF. This chain uses TRBV6-1 with TRBJ1-1; no firm D call. Per the germline V gene, CDR1 is MNHNS and CDR2 is SASEGT. Between the trimmed V and J ends, which lost 5 bases and 3 bases, there was a span of 10 bases. This CDR3 comprises 13 residues.

This clone showed up just a few times. The junction shows a germline mismatch at one end, possibly a read error. The chain recombines TRBV6-7 with TRBJ1-3, with a weak D call TRBD1 (6 bases). TRBV6-7 is flagged as an ORF with uncertain function. The CDR3 length is 15 residues. CDR3 DNA sequence: TGTGCCGGCAGTTACTCCGGGACATCTGGAAACACCATGTATTTT. It encodes CAGSYSGTSGNTMYF.

This sequence joins TRBV6-1 and TRBJ2-7, with 14 bases lining up with TRBD2. The germline gives CDR1 MNHNS, CDR2 SASEGT. Trimming cost V 5 bases and J 3 bases; bases outside gene matches: 6. There are 16 residues in the CDR3. CDR3 sequence (DNA): TGTGCCAGCAGTTGGACTAGCGGGAGGTCGAGCTACGAGCAGTACTTC. This gives the protein CASSWTSGRSSYEQYF.

In this sample, this clone turned up many times. This sequence joins TRBV5-1 and TRBJ1-2, with D unclear. Germline CDR1 reads SGHRS; CDR2 reads YFSETQ. The CDR3 contains 16 residues. Trimming cost V 0 bases and J 4 bases, with 16 bases left between them. This CDR3 is CASSLDGPRAGYGYTF. The CDR3 DNA reads TGCGCCAGCAGCTTGGACGGGCCCCGGGCGGGCTATGGCTACACCTTC.

There are a few counts of this clone. V and J are TRBV6-1 and TRBJ2-7; TRBD1 or TRBD2 may be the D gene (5 bases each). The germline gives CDR1 MNHNS, CDR2 SASEGT. The CDR3 spans 14 residues. The V gene lost 5 bases and the J gene lost 3 bases, with 14 bases spanning the gap. The CDR3 region has the DNA TGTGCCAGCAGTTCCCGGGACCTCAACTACGAGCAGTACTTC. The encoded protein is CASSSRDLNYEQYF.

This clone is judged medium-sized. This chain joins TRBV3-1 and TRBJ2-2; 10 bases align to TRBD2. Germline CDR1 reads LGHDT; CDR2 reads YNNKEL (reference sequence). Unmatched junction bases numbered 6, after V lost 9 bases and J lost 5 bases. The CDR3 has 14 amino acids. The CDR3 region is CASIAGGRTGELFF. The CDR3, as DNA: TGTGCCAGTATAGCGGGAGGTAGGACCGGGGAGCTGTTTTTT. The complete variable domain, with remaining parts taken from reference TRBV3-1 and TRBJ2-2, reads DTAVSQTPKYLVTQMGNDKSIKCEQNLGHDTMYWYKQDSKKFLKIMFSYNNKELIINETVPNRFSPKSPDKAHLNLHINSLELGDSAVYFCASIAGGRTGELFFGEGSRLTVL.

Within the sample, this clone is medium-sized. V and J are TRBV6-2 or TRBV6-3 and TRBJ2-6; D gene ambiguous. The CDR3 has 13 residues. Per the germline V gene, CDR1 is MNHEY and CDR2 is SVGEGT. Trimming shortened V by 6 bases and J by 0 bases, and 3 bases separated the two germline ends. CDR3 sequence reads: CASSGSGANVLTF. The CDR3 nucleotides are TGTGCCAGCAGCGGCTCTGGGGCCAACGTCCTGACTTTC.

This clone has ten or more counts. The rearrangement uses TRBV5-4 and TRBJ1-1; D remains unclear. Trimming took 0 bases from V and 1 from J, leaving 7 bases between them. Germline values: CDR1 SGHNT, CDR2 YYREEE (reference sequence). CDR3 length: 14 residues. The CDR3 region is CASSLDPGNTEAFF. As DNA, the CDR3 is TGTGCCAGCAGCTTGGATCCCGGGAACACTGAAGCTTTCTTT.

This clone was seen only once. The V gene is TRBV5-1, the J gene TRBJ2-5, with 14 bases fitting TRBD2. Germline CDR1 is SGHRS and CDR2 is YFSETQ. This CDR3 has 18 amino acids. V dropped 5 bases and J dropped 5; count of bases not matched to a gene: 14. The CDR3 loop reads CASRSPSGTSGRTETQYF. In nucleotides, the CDR3 is TGCGCCAGCAGGTCTCCTTCCGGGACTAGCGGGAGAACGGAGACCCAGTACTTC.

The chain recombines TRBV11-2 with TRBJ2-1; D is unclear. V was shortened by 1 base and J by 8 bases, with 18 bases between the two germline ends. This CDR3 has 16 residues. CDR1 SGHAT and CDR2 FQNNGV come from the germline V gene. CDR3 nucleotide sequence: TGTGCCAGCAGCTTAGGTAGTTGGCCGCTCTTAGATGAGCAGTTCTTC. Translation gives CASSLGSWPLLDEQFF.

The rearrangement uses TRBV20-1 and TRBJ2-1; possibly TRBD1 for D (7 bases). Between the trimmed V and J ends, which lost 5 bases and 4 bases, there was a span of 21 bases. The CDR3 runs to 16 residues. Looked up from germline, CDR1 is DFQATT and CDR2 is SNEGSKA (reference sequence). CDR3 protein: CSAGISGGLVYNEQFF. For the CDR3, the DNA is TGCAGTGCTGGAATTTCAGGGGGGCTCGTTTACAATGAGCAGTTCTTC.

The chain combines TRBV6-6 with TRBJ2-1, with 12 positions matching TRBD1. The CDR3 has 17 residues. The germline gives CDR1 MNHNY, CDR2 SVGAGI (reference sequence). V shed 4 bases and J 2 bases; nucleotides not matched to a gene: 6. This chain's CDR3 is CASSSGQGALPYNEQFF. The CDR3 bases are TGTGCCAGCAGTTCGGGACAGGGGGCACTTCCCTACAATGAGCAGTTCTTC.

The chain joins TRBV5-1 to TRBJ2-7, with D perhaps given as TRBD1 or TRBD2 (5 bases each). The CDR3 has 15 residues. V was cut by 1 base and J by 2 bases, with 13 bases left in between. Germline CDR1 reads SGHRS; CDR2 reads YFSETQ. CDR3 coding DNA: TGCGCCAGCAGCTTGAAGGTCAGGGACCCCTACGAGCAGTACTTC. This translates into CASSLKVRDPYEQYF.

This clone was counted at least ten times. The chain joins TRBV20-1 to TRBJ2-3; the D is unclear. Trimming stripped 6 bases from V and 3 bases from J, with 16 bases between. Germline V gene sequence: CDR1 DFQATT, CDR2 SNEGSKA (reference sequence). This CDR3 has 14 residues. The DNA of the CDR3 is TGCAGTGCCCTAGATCGGGTTTTGACAGATACGCAGTATTTT. This gives the protein CSALDRVLTDTQYF.